Reported below is one TCR beta chain. Looked up from germline, CDR1 is SGDLS and CDR2 is YYNGEE. The junction had 10 bases not matched to a gene; V was cut back by 4 bases and J by 6 bases. The CDR3 contains 16 residues. The assay was immunoSEQ multiplex PCR, and TCRdb's table has in-frame clones only and misses some. The sample includes more than 85,000 clones, approximately 81% of them seen just once. These data come from a study of blood T cell repertoires in COVID-19. Overall study context: COVID-19 samples, acute and convalescent, were from the United States, Italy and Spain. The cDNA or gDNA used as material had been derived from T cells, B-cell-depleted T cells, or PBMCs.

The chain employs TRBV9 and TRBJ2-2; 9 bases are a match to TRBD2. This TCR was sampled from a man older than 75 with active or convalescent COVID-19. The material sequenced was peripheral blood. The CDR3 region has the DNA TGTGCCAGCAGCCTCGCGGGGGGGCCCAGGTCCGGGGAGCTGTTTTTT. Protein product: CASSLAGGPRSGELFF. The whole variable domain, filled in from reference TRBV9 and TRBJ2-2, reads DSGVTQTPKHLITATGQRVTLRCSPRSGDLSVYWYQQSLDQGLQFLIQYYNGEERAKGNILERFSAQQFPDLHSELNLSSLELGDSALYFCASSLAGGPRSGELFFGEGSRLTVL.